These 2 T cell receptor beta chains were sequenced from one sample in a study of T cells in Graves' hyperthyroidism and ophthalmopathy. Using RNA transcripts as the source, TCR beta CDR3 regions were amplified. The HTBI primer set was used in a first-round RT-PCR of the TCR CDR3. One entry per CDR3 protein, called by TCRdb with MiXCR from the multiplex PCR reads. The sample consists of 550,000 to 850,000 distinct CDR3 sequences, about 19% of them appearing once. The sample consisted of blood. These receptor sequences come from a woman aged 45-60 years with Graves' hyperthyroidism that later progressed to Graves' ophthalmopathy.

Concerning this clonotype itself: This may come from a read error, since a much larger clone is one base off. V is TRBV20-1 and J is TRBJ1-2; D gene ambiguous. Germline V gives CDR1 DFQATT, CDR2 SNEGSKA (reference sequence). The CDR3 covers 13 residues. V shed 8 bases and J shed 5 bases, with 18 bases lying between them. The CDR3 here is CSTTIGKLYGYTF. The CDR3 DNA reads TGCAGTACGACTATAGGGAAATTGTATGGCTACACCTTC.

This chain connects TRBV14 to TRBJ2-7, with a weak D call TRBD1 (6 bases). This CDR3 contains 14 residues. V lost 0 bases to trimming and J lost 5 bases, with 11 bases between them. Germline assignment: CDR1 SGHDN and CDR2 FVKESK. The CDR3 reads CASSQDQGHDEQYF. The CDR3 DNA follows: TGTGCCAGCAGCCAAGATCAGGGACACGACGAGCAGTACTTC.